This is a list of T cell receptor beta chains from one sample in a study of T cells in Graves' hyperthyroidism and ophthalmopathy. MiXCR, applied by TCRdb to the multiplex PCR reads, yields one record per CDR3 protein. The table has roughly 740,000 distinct CDR3 sequences, about 16% seen once. Sequencing was done on a sample of blood. These receptor sequences come from a young man with Graves' hyperthyroidism. Both conserved end residues are part of each CDR3. Fields, in order: D gene, clone size, V gene, CDR3 length, J gene, CDR3 protein, CDR3 DNA. A D gene is named only where the DNA matches it firmly. Only some rows state a clone size, as once, few, many or a class for expanded clones.

TRBD2,many,TRBV20-1,15,TRBJ2-3,CSAREPSGITDTQYF,TGCAGTGCTAGAGAGCCTAGCGGGATCACAGATACGCAGTATTTT
TRBD2,many,TRBV12-5,15,TRBJ2-3,CASGFQAGAVDTQYF,TGTGCTAGTGGTTTCCAAGCGGGAGCAGTGGATACGCAGTATTTT
TRBD1,many,TRBV6-1,16,TRBJ2-7,CASSDSGTGRPYEQYF,TGTGCCAGCAGTGATTCCGGGACAGGGCGACCCTACGAGCAGTACTTC
TRBD2,few,TRBV7-2,14,TRBJ2-5,CASSLELAGDSQYF,TGTGCCAGCAGCTTAGAACTAGCGGGAGACTCGCAGTACTTC
TRBD2,-,TRBV20-1,16,TRBJ2-1,CSARGTSGPSYNEQFF,TGCAGTGCTAGGGGGACTAGCGGGCCCTCCTACAATGAGCAGTTCTTC
-,once,TRBV7-2,14,TRBJ2-1,CASSPSWSYNEQFF,TGTGCCAGCAGCCCCAGCTGGTCCTACAATGAGCAGTTCTTC
-,many,TRBV12-3/TRBV12-4,13,TRBJ1-2,CASSFQAGYGYTF,TGTGCCAGCAGTTTTCAAGCAGGGTATGGCTACACCTTC
TRBD1,-,TRBV28,14,TRBJ1-6,CASSQTGGRSPLHF,TGTGCCAGCAGTCAGACAGGGGGACGATCACCCCTCCACTTT
TRBD2,many,TRBV11-2,17,TRBJ2-4,CASSYPTSGSSKNIQYF,TGTGCCAGCAGCTACCCGACTAGCGGGAGTTCCAAAAACATTCAGTACTTC
TRBD2,many,TRBV20-1,15,TRBJ2-7,CSARDSGTSSYEQYF,TGCAGTGCTAGGGATAGCGGGACGAGCTCCTACGAGCAGTACTTC
TRBD1,-,TRBV20-1,15,TRBJ2-7,CSALDPRTGSAVQYF,TGCAGTGCTCTAGACCCCCGGACAGGGTCCGCCGTGCAGTACTTC
-,many,TRBV28,12,TRBJ1-5,CASAGGYQPQHF,TGTGCCAGCGCCGGGGGATATCAGCCCCAGCATTTT
-,many,TRBV6-1,16,TRBJ1-4,CASRTGRWVANEKLFF,TGTGCCAGCAGGACTGGACGCTGGGTAGCTAATGAAAAACTGTTTTTT
TRBD1,few,TRBV9,16,TRBJ2-1,CASSVGGGGLYNEQFF,TGTGCCAGCAGCGTAGGAGGGGGCGGGTTGTACAATGAGCAGTTCTTC
TRBD2,-,TRBV11-2,17,TRBJ2-5,CASSLRAGLAGGETQYF,TGTGCCAGCAGCCTTAGGGCGGGACTAGCGGGAGGAGAGACCCAGTACTTC
-,few,TRBV30,15,TRBJ1-4,CAWSSFLRPYEKLFF,TGTGCCTGGAGCTCTTTCCTGAGGCCATATGAAAAACTGTTTTTT
TRBD1,few,TRBV29-1,13,TRBJ2-7,CSAAGQATYEQYF,TGCAGCGCTGCGGGACAGGCTACCTACGAGCAGTACTTC